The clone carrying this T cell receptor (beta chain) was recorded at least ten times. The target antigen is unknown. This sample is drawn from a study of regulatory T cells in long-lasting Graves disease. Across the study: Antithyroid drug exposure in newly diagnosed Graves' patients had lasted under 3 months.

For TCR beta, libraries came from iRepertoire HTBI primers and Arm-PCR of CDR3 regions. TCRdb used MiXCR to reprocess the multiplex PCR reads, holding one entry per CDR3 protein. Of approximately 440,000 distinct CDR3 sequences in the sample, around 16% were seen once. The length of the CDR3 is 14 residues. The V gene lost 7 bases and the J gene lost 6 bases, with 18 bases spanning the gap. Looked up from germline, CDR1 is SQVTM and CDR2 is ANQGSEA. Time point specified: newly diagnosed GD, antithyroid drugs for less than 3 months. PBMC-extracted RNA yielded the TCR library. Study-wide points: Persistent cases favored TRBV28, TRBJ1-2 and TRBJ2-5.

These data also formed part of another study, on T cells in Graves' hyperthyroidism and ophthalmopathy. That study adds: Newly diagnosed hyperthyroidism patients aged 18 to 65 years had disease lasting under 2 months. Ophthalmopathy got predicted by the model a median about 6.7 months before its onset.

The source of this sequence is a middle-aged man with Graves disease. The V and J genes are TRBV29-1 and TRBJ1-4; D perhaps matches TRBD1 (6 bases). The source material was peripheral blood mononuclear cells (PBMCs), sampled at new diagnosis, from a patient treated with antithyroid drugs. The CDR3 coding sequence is TGCAGCGCTAAAAGGGCAGGGGCGGATGAAAAACTGTTTTTT. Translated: CSAKRAGADEKLFF.